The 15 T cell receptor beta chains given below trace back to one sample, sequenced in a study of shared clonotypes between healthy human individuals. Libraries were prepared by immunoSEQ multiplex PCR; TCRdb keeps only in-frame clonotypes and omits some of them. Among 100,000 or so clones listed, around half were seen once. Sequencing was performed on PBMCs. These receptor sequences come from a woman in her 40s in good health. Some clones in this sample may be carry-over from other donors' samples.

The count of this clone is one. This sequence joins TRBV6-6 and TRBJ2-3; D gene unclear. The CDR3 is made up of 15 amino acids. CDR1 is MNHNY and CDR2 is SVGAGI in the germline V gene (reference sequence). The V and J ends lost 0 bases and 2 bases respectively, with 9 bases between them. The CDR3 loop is CASSYSGINTDTQYF. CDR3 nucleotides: TGTGCCAGCAGTTACTCTGGCATAAACACAGATACGCAGTATTTT.

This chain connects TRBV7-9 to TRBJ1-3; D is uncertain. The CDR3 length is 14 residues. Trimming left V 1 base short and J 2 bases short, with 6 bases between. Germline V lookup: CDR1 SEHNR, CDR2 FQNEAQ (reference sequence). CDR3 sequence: CASSLGTAGNTIYF. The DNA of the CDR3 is TGTGCCAGCAGCTTAGGGACGGCTGGAAACACCATATATTTT.

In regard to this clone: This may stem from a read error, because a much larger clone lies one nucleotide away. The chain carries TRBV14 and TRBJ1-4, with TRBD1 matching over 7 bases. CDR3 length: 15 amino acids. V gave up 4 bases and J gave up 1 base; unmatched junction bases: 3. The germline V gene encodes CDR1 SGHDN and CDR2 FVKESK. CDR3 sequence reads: CASSRRQGTNEKLFF. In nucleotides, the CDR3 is TGTGCCAGCAGCCGACGACAGGGAACTAATGAAAAACTGTTTTTT.

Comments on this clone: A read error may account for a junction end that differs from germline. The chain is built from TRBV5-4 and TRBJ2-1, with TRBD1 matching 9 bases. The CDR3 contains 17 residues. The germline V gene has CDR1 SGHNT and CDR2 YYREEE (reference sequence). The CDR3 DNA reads TGCGCCAGCAGCGGACAGGGGTCGTTGTCATCCTACAATGAGCAGTTCTTC. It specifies CASSGQGSLSSYNEQFF.

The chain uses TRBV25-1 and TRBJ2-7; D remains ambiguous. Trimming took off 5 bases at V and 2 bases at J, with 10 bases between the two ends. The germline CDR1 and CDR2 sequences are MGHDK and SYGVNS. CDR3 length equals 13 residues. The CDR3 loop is CASSPVGTYEQYF. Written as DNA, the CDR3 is TGTGCCAGCAGTCCGGTTGGGACCTACGAGCAGTACTTC.

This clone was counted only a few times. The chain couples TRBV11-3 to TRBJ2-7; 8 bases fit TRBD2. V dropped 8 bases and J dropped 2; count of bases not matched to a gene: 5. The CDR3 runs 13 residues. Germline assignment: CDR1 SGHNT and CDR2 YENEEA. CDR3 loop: CASGIAGPYEQYF. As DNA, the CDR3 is TGTGCCAGCGGAATAGCGGGGCCCTACGAGCAGTACTTC.

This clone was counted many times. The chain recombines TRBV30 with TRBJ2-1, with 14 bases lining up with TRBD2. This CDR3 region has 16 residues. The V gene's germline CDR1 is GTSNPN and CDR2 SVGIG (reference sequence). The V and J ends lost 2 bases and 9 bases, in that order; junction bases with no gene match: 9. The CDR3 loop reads CAWSRTSGRIYGEQFF. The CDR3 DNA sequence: TGTGCCTGGAGTAGGACTAGCGGGAGGATCTACGGTGAGCAGTTCTTC.

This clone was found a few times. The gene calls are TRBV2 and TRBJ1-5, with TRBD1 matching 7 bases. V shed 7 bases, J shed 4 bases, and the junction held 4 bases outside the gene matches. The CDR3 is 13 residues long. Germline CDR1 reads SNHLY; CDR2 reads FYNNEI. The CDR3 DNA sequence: TGTGCCAGCATCCGGGACAGAAATCAGCCCCAGCATTTT. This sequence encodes CASIRDRNQPQHF. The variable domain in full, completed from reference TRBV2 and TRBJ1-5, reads EPEVTQTPSHQVTQMGQEVILRCVPISNHLYFYWYRQILGQKVEFLVSFYNNEISEKSEIFDDQFSVERPDGSNFTLKIRSTKLEDSAMYFCASIRDRNQPQHFGDGTRLSIL.

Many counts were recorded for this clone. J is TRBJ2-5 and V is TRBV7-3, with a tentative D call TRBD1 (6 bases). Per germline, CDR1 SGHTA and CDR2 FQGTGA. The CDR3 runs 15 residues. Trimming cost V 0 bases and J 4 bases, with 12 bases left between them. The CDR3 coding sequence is TGTGCCAGCAGCTTAACGCCGGGACACGGAGAGACCCAGTACTTC. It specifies CASSLTPGHGETQYF.

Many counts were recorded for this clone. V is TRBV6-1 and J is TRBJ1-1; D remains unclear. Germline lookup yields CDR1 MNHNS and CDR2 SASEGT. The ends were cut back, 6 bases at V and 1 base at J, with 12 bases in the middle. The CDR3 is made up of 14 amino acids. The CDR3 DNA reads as TGTGCCAGCAGAATACCCCTAGGGAACACTGAAGCTTTCTTT. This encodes CASRIPLGNTEAFF.

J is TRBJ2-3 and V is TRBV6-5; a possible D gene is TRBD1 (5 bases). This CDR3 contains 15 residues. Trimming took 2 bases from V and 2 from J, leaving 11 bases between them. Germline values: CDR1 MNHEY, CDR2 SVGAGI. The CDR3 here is CASSYQSTVTDTQYF. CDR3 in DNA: TGTGCCAGCAGTTACCAGTCGACAGTCACAGATACGCAGTATTTT.

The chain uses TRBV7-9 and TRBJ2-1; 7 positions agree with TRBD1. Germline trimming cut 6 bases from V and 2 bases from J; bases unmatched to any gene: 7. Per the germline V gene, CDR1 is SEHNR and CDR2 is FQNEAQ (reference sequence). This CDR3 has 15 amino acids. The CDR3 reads CASRPGGLAYNEQFF. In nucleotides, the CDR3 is TGTGCCAGCAGGCCAGGGGGTTTGGCCTACAATGAGCAGTTCTTC.

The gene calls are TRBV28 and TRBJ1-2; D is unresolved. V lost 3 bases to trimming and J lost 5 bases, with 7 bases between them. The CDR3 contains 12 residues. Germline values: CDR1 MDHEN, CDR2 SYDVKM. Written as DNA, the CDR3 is TGTGCCAGCAGTTTTAACCAGTATGGCTACACCTTC. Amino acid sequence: CASSFNQYGYTF.

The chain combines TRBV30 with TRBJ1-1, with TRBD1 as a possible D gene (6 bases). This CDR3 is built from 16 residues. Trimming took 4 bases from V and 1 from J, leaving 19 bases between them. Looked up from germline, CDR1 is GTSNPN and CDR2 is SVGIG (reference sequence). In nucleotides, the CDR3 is TGTGCCTGGATAAGGACTTGGGGGCGCGGGAACACTGAAGCTTTCTTT. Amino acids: CAWIRTWGRGNTEAFF.

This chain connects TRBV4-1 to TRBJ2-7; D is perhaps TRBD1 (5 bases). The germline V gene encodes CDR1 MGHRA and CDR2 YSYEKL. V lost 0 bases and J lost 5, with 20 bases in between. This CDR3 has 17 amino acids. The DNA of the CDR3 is TGCGCCAGCAGCCAAGATCATGGTAGACACAGGCCGAACGAGCAGTACTTC. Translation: CASSQDHGRHRPNEQYF.